This T cell receptor (beta chain) was obtained from a study of blood T cell repertoires in COVID-19. Across the whole study: Acute and convalescent COVID-19 samples came from the United States, Italy and Spain. PBMCs, B-cell-depleted T cells, or T cells provided the cDNA or gDNA that made up the material.

This clone was detected only once. Germline V gene lookup returns CDR1 SGHVS and CDR2 FQNEAQ. V shed 2 bases, J shed 5 bases, and the junction held 12 bases outside the gene matches. The CDR3 is 16 amino acids. Authors' analysis steps: Amplifying reference gene primers gave estimates of nucleated cell counts. TCRdb keeps only in-frame clones here, not all; method: immunoSEQ multiplex PCR. That table gives V, J and clone size, and the DNA gave D and trimming. The sample records some 250,000 clones, around four fifths being singletons. Material: peripheral blood. This sequence originates from a man in his forties with acute or convalescent COVID-19. The gene calls are TRBV7-8 and TRBJ2-7; TRBD2 matches at 7 bases. The CDR3 bases are TGTGCCAGCAGCTTATTGGATACGGGAGGCCCCAACGAGCAGTACTTC. It is translated as CASSLLDTGGPNEQYF.